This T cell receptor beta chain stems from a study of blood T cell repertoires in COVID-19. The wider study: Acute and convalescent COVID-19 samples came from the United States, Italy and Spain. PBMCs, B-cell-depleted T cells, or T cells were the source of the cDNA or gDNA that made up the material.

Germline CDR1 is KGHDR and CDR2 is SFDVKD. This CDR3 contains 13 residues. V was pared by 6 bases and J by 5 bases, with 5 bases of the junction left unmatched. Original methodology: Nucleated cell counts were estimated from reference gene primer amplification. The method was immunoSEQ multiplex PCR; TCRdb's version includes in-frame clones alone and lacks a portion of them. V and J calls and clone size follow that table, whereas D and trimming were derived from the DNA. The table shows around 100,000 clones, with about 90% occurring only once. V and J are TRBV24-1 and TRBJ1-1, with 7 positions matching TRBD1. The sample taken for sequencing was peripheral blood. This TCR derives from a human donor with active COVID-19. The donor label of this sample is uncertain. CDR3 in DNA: TGTGCCACCAGTAGGGCAGGGGGAACTGAAGCTTTCTTT. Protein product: CATSRAGGTEAFF.